This is a list of T cell receptor beta chains from one sample in a study of T cell responses to AZD1222 COVID-19 vaccine. Using immunoSEQ multiplex PCR, the repertoire was profiled, and TCRdb retains in-frame clones only, with some absent. The sample has over 100,000 clones; about 89% are singletons. The sequenced sample was peripheral blood, obtained 28 days after the second dose of the MenACWY control vaccine. Receptor source: an adult who received the MenACWY meningococcal vaccine as a control. Each CDR3 is given with its conserved first and last residue. Fields, in order: CDR3 DNA, CDR3 protein, V gene, D gene, J gene, clone size. D genes are given only for firm matches. The listing skips clone size in some rows; elsewhere it reads once, few, many or a size class.

TGTGCCAGCAGCGGAAGGCCTAGCACAGATACGCAGTATTTT	CASSGRPSTDTQYF	TRBV21-1	NA	TRBJ2-3	NA
TGCGCCAGCAGCGCCGGACAGAGCTATAATTCACCCCTCCACTTT	CASSAGQSYNSPLHF	TRBV5-1	NA	TRBJ1-6	few
TGTGCCAGCAGCTCCCAAGCGGGGGTTGGGGAGCTGTTTTTT	CASSSQAGVGELFF	TRBV6-5	TRBD2	TRBJ2-2	NA
TGCAGCGTTTTTGGACGTGGAAACACCATATATTTT	CSVFGRGNTIYF	TRBV29-1	NA	TRBJ1-3	NA
TGCGCCAGCAGCAGGACTAGCGGGGGGGCCGGGGAGCTGTTTTTT	CASSRTSGGAGELFF	TRBV5-1	TRBD2	TRBJ2-2	NA
TGTGCCAGCAGCTTAGAACCTTCAAGAGTGGGTAACTACGAGCAGTACTTC	CASSLEPSRVGNYEQYF	TRBV7-8	NA	TRBJ2-7	NA
TGTGCCAGCAGCTTAGGACTAGCGGGGGGCCATAACACCGGGGAGCTGTTTTTT	CASSLGLAGGHNTGELFF	TRBV2	TRBD2	TRBJ2-2	few
TGTGCCAGCAGTCCGACCAGGGAATACGACGAGCAGTACTTC	CASSPTREYDEQYF	TRBV28	NA	TRBJ2-7	NA
TGTGCCAGCAGTTCACTGGGTAGGGATTCGGACGAGCAGTACTTC	CASSSLGRDSDEQYF	TRBV6-5	NA	TRBJ2-7	NA
TGCGCCAGCAGGGCTACAGGGGGGCGCCCCGATGGCTACACCTTC	CASRATGGRPDGYTF	TRBV5-1	TRBD1	TRBJ1-2	NA
TGTGCCAGCAGCCAATCAGGGAACTATGGCTACACCTTC	CASSQSGNYGYTF	TRBV16	NA	TRBJ1-2	NA
TGTGCCAGCAGTTTATTTGGCAGGGGGACTGAAGCTTTCTTT	CASSLFGRGTEAFF	TRBV28	TRBD1	TRBJ1-1	NA
TGTGCCAGCAGCGACACAGGGATTGAGCAGTTCTTC	CASSDTGIEQFF	TRBV3-1/TRBV3-2	NA	TRBJ2-1	few
TGTGCCAGCAGCGTAGTCCCAGGCGGGGAAAACACCGGGGAGCTGTTTTTT	CASSVVPGGENTGELFF	TRBV9	NA	TRBJ2-2	NA
TGTGCCAGTAGTGCGGGACGCAGATACGAGCAGTACTTC	CASSAGRRYEQYF	TRBV19	NA	TRBJ2-7	NA
TGCGCCAGCAGCTTGGCGGGCGTCTCGTTGAACACTGAAGCTTTCTTT	CASSLAGVSLNTEAFF	TRBV5-1	NA	TRBJ1-1	NA
TGCGCCAGCAGCCCCGATCATGGGCCCCAGCATTTT	CASSPDHGPQHF	TRBV5-1	NA	TRBJ1-5	NA
TGTGCCAGCAGTTGGGCCGAGAACACTGAAGCTTTCTTT	CASSWAENTEAFF	TRBV6-2/TRBV6-3	NA	TRBJ1-1	NA
TGTGCCAGCAGCTTAACCGGGGAGCTGTTTTTT	CASSLTGELFF	TRBV7-2	NA	TRBJ2-2	NA
TGCAGCGCCGCACTTATACAAGAGACCCAGTACTTC	CSAALIQETQYF	TRBV29-1	NA	TRBJ2-5	NA
TGTGCCAGCAGCTTGGTCGGCCGGTATAATTCACCCCTCCACTTT	CASSLVGRYNSPLHF	TRBV7-3	NA	TRBJ1-6	NA
TGTGCCAGCAGCAAAGCGGGGGGGACTAGCGACATCTACGAGCAGTACTTC	CASSKAGGTSDIYEQYF	TRBV21-1	NA	TRBJ2-7	NA
TGCGCCAGCAGCCAAGTAGGACAGCTGAGCTCCTACGAGCAGTACTTC	CASSQVGQLSSYEQYF	TRBV5-1	NA	TRBJ2-7	NA
TGTGCCAGCAGTGTTCGGGGCTACGAGCAGTACTTC	CASSVRGYEQYF	TRBV2	NA	TRBJ2-7	NA
TGCGCCAGCAGCCGCCGACCATGGCCCGGAACAAGACTAGCGGGGGGTGTGGGCATTCAGTACTTC	CASSRRPWPGTRLAGGVGIQYF	TRBV4-1	TRBD2	TRBJ2-4	NA
TGTGCCAGCAGCCCCCCGGACAGGAGATACGGCTACGAGCAGTACTTC	CASSPPDRRYGYEQYF	TRBV7-8	TRBD1	TRBJ2-7	NA
TGTGCCTGCGACAGCGCGGGCCGGCAAGAGACCCAGTACTTC	CACDSAGRQETQYF	TRBV30	NA	TRBJ2-5	NA
TGTGCCAGCAGCTCAGGGACAGGTAGACCCTACGAGCAGTACTTC	CASSSGTGRPYEQYF	TRBV7-2	TRBD1	TRBJ2-7	NA
TGTGCCAGCAGTGTGCTGAGCTCCTACGAGCAGTACTTC	CASSVLSSYEQYF	TRBV25-1	NA	TRBJ2-7	once
TGTGCCAGTAGGACCCGGGACAGCCTCATTCATAGCAATCAGCCCCAGCATTTT	CASRTRDSLIHSNQPQHF	TRBV19	TRBD1	TRBJ1-5	NA
TGTGCCAGCAGTACCACCCGGGACGGTAACTATGGCTACACCTTC	CASSTTRDGNYGYTF	TRBV6-5	NA	TRBJ1-2	NA
TGTGCCAGCAGCGGGGCTGGAAACACCATATATTTT	CASSGAGNTIYF	TRBV6-5	NA	TRBJ1-3	NA
TGTGCCAGCAGTTTGGGGATTTCCTATGGCTACACCTTC	CASSLGISYGYTF	TRBV12-3/TRBV12-4	NA	TRBJ1-2	NA
TGCGCCAGCAGCCCTACACAGGGGCCCATTGAAAAACTGTTTTTT	CASSPTQGPIEKLFF	TRBV4-3	TRBD1	TRBJ1-4	many
TGTGCCAGCAGCTTACCCGGGACAGTAAACACCGGGGAGCTGTTTTTT	CASSLPGTVNTGELFF	TRBV5-4	TRBD1	TRBJ2-2	NA
TGTGCCAGCAGCAAAAGGGGCCAGATGAACACTGAAGCTTTCTTT	CASSKRGQMNTEAFF	TRBV7-6	NA	TRBJ1-1	NA
TGTGCCATCAGTGACCCGGGACAGAGCACAGATACGCAGTATTTT	CAISDPGQSTDTQYF	TRBV10-3	TRBD1	TRBJ2-3	once
TGCAGCGTTCAACTAGGGGAGGCGACAGGGACGGAGTACAATGAGCAGTTCTTC	CSVQLGEATGTEYNEQFF	TRBV29-1	NA	TRBJ2-1	once
TGTGCCAGCAGTGCACAGGGGGCGCAAACTGAAGCTTTCTTT	CASSAQGAQTEAFF	TRBV2	TRBD1	TRBJ1-1	NA
TGTGCCAGCAGTGAATTGGAGACAGGGGGCTACGAGCAGTACTTC	CASSELETGGYEQYF	TRBV6-1	TRBD1	TRBJ2-7	NA
TGTGCCAGCAGCCAAGACCCTGGGACAACGAACACTGAAGCTTTCTTT	CASSQDPGTTNTEAFF	TRBV4-2	NA	TRBJ1-1	NA
TGCAGCTCTTACCCCCTCACCGGAGTAGCGAACACTGAAGCTTTCTTT	CSSYPLTGVANTEAFF	TRBV29-1	NA	TRBJ1-1	few
TGTGCCAGCAGCATACAGGGGACCGGGGCCAACGTCCTGACTTTC	CASSIQGTGANVLTF	TRBV21-1	NA	TRBJ2-6	few
TGTGCCAGCAGCCAACAAGGGGACAGGAGGGGCACTGAAGCTTTCTTT	CASSQQGDRRGTEAFF	TRBV3-1/TRBV3-2	TRBD1	TRBJ1-1	NA
TGTGCCAGCAGCCAGCAAGGTGGCGAGCAGTACTTC	CASSQQGGEQYF	TRBV2	NA	TRBJ2-7	NA
TGTGCCAGCAGCTTAGGGGACAGGGGGCGGTATGGCTACACCTTC	CASSLGDRGRYGYTF	TRBV7-2	TRBD1	TRBJ1-2	NA